This T cell receptor (beta chain) came from a study of CD8+CD57+ T cells in acquired aplastic anemia. This CDR3 is built from 13 residues. CDR1 is KGHDR and CDR2 is SFDVKD in the germline V gene. V lost 12 bases and J lost 4, with 17 bases in between. CDR3 and TCR beta VDJ profiling relied on a genomic DNA template. TCRdb redid the calling of the reads with MiXCR, one entry per CDR3 protein. The data contain some 410,000 distinct CDR3 sequences, just under 70% of them singletons. Sequencing used sorted CD4+, CD8+, or CD8+CD57+ T cells (not recorded which) from PBMCs. The chain combines TRBV24-1 with TRBJ1-1; tentative D call: TRBD1 (5 bases). This sequence was found in a human donor in good health, serving as a control. DNA for the CDR3: TGTGCCCCGAACCTCAGGGTGAGCACTGAAGCTTTCTTT. Translated, it gives CAPNLRVSTEAFF.